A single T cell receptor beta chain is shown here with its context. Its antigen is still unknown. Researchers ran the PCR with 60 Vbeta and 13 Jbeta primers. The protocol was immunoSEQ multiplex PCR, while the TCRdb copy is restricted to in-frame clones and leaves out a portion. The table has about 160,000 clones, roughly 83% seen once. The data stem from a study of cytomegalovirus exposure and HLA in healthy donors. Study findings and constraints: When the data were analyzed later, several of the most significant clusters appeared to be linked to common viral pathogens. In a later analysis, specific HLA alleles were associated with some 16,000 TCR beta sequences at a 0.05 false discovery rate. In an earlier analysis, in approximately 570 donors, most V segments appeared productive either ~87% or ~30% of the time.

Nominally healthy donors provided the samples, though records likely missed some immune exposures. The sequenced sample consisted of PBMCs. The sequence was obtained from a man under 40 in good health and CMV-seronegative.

The CDR3 DNA follows: TGTGCCAGCAGCTTGGGGCAGGGTCTGTACGAGCAGTACTTC. Translated: CASSLGQGLYEQYF. This chain links TRBV7-8 with TRBJ2-7; D perhaps matches TRBD1 (5 bases). CDR1 and CDR2 (germline): SGHVS, FQNEAQ. Trimming stripped 3 bases from V and 4 bases from J, with 13 bases between. The CDR3 runs to 14 residues.